The 19 T cell receptor beta chains below were found in one sample sequenced in a study of cytomegalovirus exposure and HLA in healthy donors. Some clones are missing from TCRdb's copy, which holds only in-frame ones; the method was immunoSEQ multiplex PCR. The sample comprises roughly 260,000 clones, roughly 89% of which are singletons, and 0.37% rests with the top ten. The sequenced sample consisted of PBMCs. These receptors all come from a woman aged 18-30 years in good health and CMV-seronegative.

The V and J genes are TRBV2 and TRBJ1-2, with 8 bases fitting TRBD1. Germline V CDR1 and CDR2: SNHLY, FYNNEI. V was clipped by 4 bases and J by 0 bases; unmatched bases: 1. This CDR3 is built from 14 residues. This CDR3 is CASSGTGTNYGYTF. CDR3 DNA: TGTGCCAGCAGTGGGACAGGGACTAACTATGGCTACACCTTC.

The gene calls are TRBV5-1 and TRBJ1-4, with 8 bases matching TRBD1. V lost 0 bases and J lost 0; bases outside the gene matches: 1. Germline CDR1 and CDR2: SGHRS and YFSETQ. This CDR3 is built from 16 residues. The CDR3, as DNA: TGCGCCAGCAGCTTGGTGGACAGGGCAACTAATGAAAAACTGTTTTTT. Encoded protein: CASSLVDRATNEKLFF.

V is TRBV2 and J is TRBJ2-3, with D perhaps TRBD2 (5 bases). This CDR3 has 13 residues. Trimming stripped 6 bases from V and 1 base from J, with 8 bases between. Germline V CDR1 and CDR2: SNHLY, FYNNEI. DNA of the CDR3: TGTGCCAGCAGGGGAGTAGGCACAGATACGCAGTATTTT. Its protein is CASRGVGTDTQYF. Together with reference TRBV2 and TRBJ2-3, the CDR3 gives the full variable domain: EPEVTQTPSHQVTQMGQEVILRCVPISNHLYFYWYRQILGQKVEFLVSFYNNEISEKSEIFDDQFSVERPDGSNFTLKIRSTKLEDSAMYFCASRGVGTDTQYFGPGTRLTVL.

The chain uses TRBV5-1 and TRBJ2-7; a possible D gene is TRBD1 (5 bases). Per germline, CDR1 SGHRS and CDR2 YFSETQ. This CDR3 has 15 amino acids. V gave up 4 bases and J gave up 0 bases, with 14 bases separating them. CDR3 loop: CASSLGHPSSYEQYF. The CDR3 bases are TGCGCCAGCAGCCTCGGACACCCGAGCTCCTACGAGCAGTACTTC.

The V gene is TRBV4-3, the J gene TRBJ1-2, with 8 positions matching TRBD1. Germline loops: CDR1 LGHNA, CDR2 YSLEER. Losses at the gene ends were 2 bases for V and 7 bases for J; bases not matched to a gene: 3. There are 13 residues in the CDR3. Here the CDR3 reads CASSQLTGGGYTF. Here the CDR3 DNA reads TGCGCCAGCAGCCAACTAACAGGGGGTGGCTACACCTTC.

J is TRBJ1-2 and V is TRBV28; D call uncertain. Germline CDR1 reads MDHEN; CDR2 reads SYDVKM. V dropped 6 bases and J dropped 5 bases, with 13 bases sitting between them. The CDR3 runs 13 residues. CDR3 sequence: CASRQSAGYGYTF. The DNA of the CDR3 is TGTGCCAGCAGGCAGTCAGCGGGGTATGGCTACACCTTC.

The chain recombines TRBV6-1 with TRBJ1-1, with 7 nucleotides matching TRBD1. Germline CDR1 and CDR2: MNHNS and SASEGT. J was trimmed by 0 bases and V by 5 bases; bases with no gene match: 0. The CDR3 runs 13 residues. The CDR3 protein is CASSTGVNTEAFF. CDR3 nucleotide sequence: TGTGCCAGCAGTACAGGGGTGAACACTGAAGCTTTCTTT.

The chain links TRBV6-1 to TRBJ1-5; TRBD1 is a possible D gene (6 bases). There are 13 residues in the CDR3. The V end was cut by 3 bases, the J end by 5 bases, with 8 bases between. Germline values: CDR1 MNHNS, CDR2 SASEGT. CDR3 loop: CASSEQGYQPQHF. The CDR3 DNA follows: TGTGCCAGCAGTGAGCAGGGGTATCAGCCCCAGCATTTT.

The V call is TRBV14, the J call TRBJ1-6, with 8 bases aligning to TRBD1. Germline V gene sequence: CDR1 SGHDN, CDR2 FVKESK. With V trimmed by 4 bases and J by 1 base, 6 bases remained unmatched. The CDR3 has 17 residues. CDR3 coding DNA: TGTGCCAGCAGCCCCAGGGGGCGCGGGTCCTATAATTCACCCCTCCACTTT. This gives the protein CASSPRGRGSYNSPLHF.

This sequence joins TRBV18 and TRBJ1-6, with a tentative D call TRBD1 (5 bases). This CDR3 is 17 amino acids long. Trimming cost V 4 bases and J 0 bases, with 13 bases left between them. The germline V gene encodes CDR1 KGHSH and CDR2 LQKENI. In nucleotides, the CDR3 is TGTGCCAGCTCACTAACAGGCCCCGGCTCCTATAATTCACCCCTCCACTTT. Encoded protein: CASSLTGPGSYNSPLHF.

This clone was recorded once. The chain couples TRBV11-2 to TRBJ2-2; D remains unclear. Germline V CDR1 and CDR2: SGHAT, FQNNGV. CDR3 size: 17 residues. Trimming cost V 1 base and J 2 bases, with 14 bases left between them. The DNA for the CDR3 is TGTGCCAGCAGCTTAGTATCCCACCCGAGTAACACCGGGGAGCTGTTTTTT. It yields the protein CASSLVSHPSNTGELFF. The full variable domain, its missing parts supplied by reference TRBV11-2 and TRBJ2-2, is EAGVAQSPRYKIIEKRQSVAFWCNPISGHATLYWYQQILGQGPKLLIQFQNNGVVDDSQLPKDRFSAERLKGVDSTLKIQPAKLEDSAVYLCASSLVSHPSNTGELFFGEGSRLTVL.

The chain's CDR3 is CASSQLIIRQGNSPLHF. The CDR3 region has the DNA TGCGCCAGCAGCCAGCTCATCATCCGACAGGGCAATTCACCCCTCCACTTT. The chain links TRBV4-1 to TRBJ1-6, with 7 bases that match TRBD1. CDR1 and CDR2 from the germline V gene are MGHRA and YSYEKL. This CDR3 region has 17 residues. Germline trimming cut 3 bases from V and 7 bases from J; bases unmatched to any gene: 12.

The CDR3 nucleotides read TGTGCCAGCAGCTTGGCTCCTGGCATCCGCACAGATACGCAGTATTTT. This encodes CASSLAPGIRTDTQYF. The rearrangement links TRBV5-4 to TRBJ2-3, with no clear D. Germline values: CDR1 SGHNT, CDR2 YYREEE (reference sequence). The CDR3 is made up of 16 amino acids. V was pared by 0 bases and J by 1 base, with 12 bases between.

The chain combines TRBV2 with TRBJ2-5; 7 bases align to TRBD2. V trimming: 4 bases; J trimming: 5 bases; junction bases outside the gene matches: 4. The CDR3 runs to 13 residues. CDR1 and CDR2 from the germline V gene are SNHLY and FYNNEI. The CDR3 DNA reads as TGTGCCAGCAGTGGGACTAGTCGGGAGACCCAGTACTTC. This encodes CASSGTSRETQYF.

The J gene is TRBJ2-7, the V gene TRBV7-9; D is perhaps TRBD1 (6 bases). CDR1 is SEHNR and CDR2 is FQNEAQ in the germline V gene (reference sequence). This CDR3 region has 15 residues. The germline V and J ends were trimmed by 5 bases and 0 bases, with 14 bases remaining between them. CDR3 amino acids: CASSQGQLSSYEQYV. Written as DNA, the CDR3 is TGTGCCAGCAGCCAAGGACAGTTGAGCTCCTACGAGCAGTACGTC.

A word on this clone: The sample contains more than one DNA sequence encoding this CDR3. This chain joins TRBV6-5 and TRBJ2-2; maybe TRBD2 (5 bases). Per the germline V gene, CDR1 is MNHEY and CDR2 is SVGAGI. V shed 2 bases and J shed 5 bases, with 6 bases lying between them. The CDR3 is made up of 13 amino acids. CDR3 sequence: CASSYRGTGELFF. In nucleotides, the CDR3 is TGTGCCAGCAGTTACCGGGGAACCGGGGAGCTGTTTTTT.

This rearrangement joins TRBV6-6 to TRBJ2-7, with unresolved D. CDR3 length: 13 residues. The V end was cut by 0 bases, the J end by 3 bases, with 6 bases between. The germline V gene has CDR1 MNHNY and CDR2 SVGAGI (reference sequence). CDR3 bases: TGTGCCAGCAGTTACTCGATGGGCTACGAGCAGTACGTC. Translated, it gives CASSYSMGYEQYV.

In its sample, this clone was seen a few times. V gene TRBV7-6 combines with J gene TRBJ2-7, with D unresolved. V lost 5 bases to trimming and J lost 5 bases, with 19 bases between them. This CDR3 region has 15 residues. Germline V gene data show CDR1 as SGHVS and CDR2 as FNYEAQ. The CDR3 reads CASSRNPDRGDEQYF. The CDR3 DNA reads TGTGCCAGCAGCCGTAACCCAGATCGAGGCGACGAGCAGTACTTC.

This chain connects TRBV5-6 to TRBJ1-2; unclear D gene. Trimming stripped 4 bases from V and 2 bases from J, with 9 bases between. Germline V lookup: CDR1 SGHDT, CDR2 YYEEEE. CDR3 length: 13 residues. The CDR3 loop is CASSPTHNYGYTF. CDR3 nucleotide sequence: TGTGCCAGCAGCCCGACACACAACTATGGCTACACCTTC.